A single sample is the source of the 27 T cell receptor beta chains below, sequenced in a study of blood T cell repertoires in COVID-19. Some clones are missing from TCRdb's copy, which holds only in-frame ones; the method was immunoSEQ multiplex PCR. The sample carries a few hundred thousand clones, approximately 84% recorded once. Sequenced sample: PBMCs or T cells enriched from blood (not recorded which). The receptors were gathered from a woman aged 25 to 39 who had recovered from COVID-19.

The V gene is TRBV29-1, the J gene TRBJ1-2; D may be TRBD1 (6 bases). V was trimmed by 7 bases and J by 6 bases, leaving 12 bases between them. Germline V gene sequence: CDR1 SQVTM, CDR2 ANQGSEA. This CDR3 is built from 11 residues. The CDR3: CSGLQGHGYTF. CDR3 DNA sequence: TGCAGCGGACTACAGGGACATGGCTACACCTTC.

This clone was observed a handful of times. This chain uses TRBV9 with TRBJ1-6; a possible D gene is TRBD1 (6 bases). Looked up from germline, CDR1 is SGDLS and CDR2 is YYNGEE. V was shortened by 5 bases and J by 5 bases, with 14 bases between the two germline ends. The length of the CDR3 is 15 residues. In DNA, the CDR3 is TGTGCCAGCAGGACCCAGGACAGCAATAATTCACCCCTCCACTTT. Its translation: CASRTQDSNNSPLHF.

The V and J genes are TRBV2 and TRBJ2-5; maybe TRBD1 (6 bases). The V end was cut by 7 bases, the J end by 5 bases, with 11 bases between. CDR1 is SNHLY, CDR2 FYNNEI, per germline. The CDR3 spans 12 residues. The CDR3 DNA is TGTGCCAGCACAGGGGTCGTGGAGACCCAGTACTTC. Translated: CASTGVVETQYF.

This chain uses TRBV3-1 (or the pseudogene TRBV3-2) with TRBJ1-6, with 7 bases fitting TRBD1. The CDR3 runs to 18 residues. V dropped 1 base and J dropped 9; count of bases not matched to a gene: 15. CDR1 LGHDT and CDR2 YNNKEL come from the germline V gene (reference sequence). CDR3 in DNA: TGTGCCAGCAGCCAAGGAACCCGTTTGGGACAGAGGGGTTCACCCCTCCACTTT. This encodes CASSQGTRLGQRGSPLHF.

The rearrangement links TRBV9 to TRBJ1-4; perhaps TRBD1 as D (5 bases). V dropped 0 bases and J dropped 7 bases, with 16 bases sitting between them. Germline values: CDR1 SGDLS, CDR2 YYNGEE. This CDR3 has 16 residues. CDR3 protein: CASSVVPSGGFEKLFF. The CDR3, as DNA: TGTGCCAGCAGCGTAGTCCCTTCCGGGGGGTTTGAAAAACTGTTTTTT.

The chain links TRBV5-1 to TRBJ2-1; TRBD2 aligns across 9 bases. Germline lookup yields CDR1 SGHRS and CDR2 YFSETQ. The CDR3 loop spans 17 amino acids. The J segment lost 2 bases and the V segment lost 0 bases, leaving 6 bases of the junction unmatched. CDR3 region: CASSLDASGAPYNEQFF. In DNA form, the CDR3 reads TGCGCCAGCAGCTTGGACGCTAGCGGGGCCCCCTACAATGAGCAGTTCTTC.

This chain uses TRBV28 with TRBJ2-7, with a possible D match to TRBD2 (5 bases). The CDR3 runs 16 residues. The V end lost 6 bases, the J end lost 4 bases, and 22 bases lay between the germline ends. The V gene's germline CDR1 is MDHEN and CDR2 SYDVKM. The DNA of the CDR3 is TGTGCCAGCAGGCCCCCCGCGGGCGGATCTGCTTACGAGCAGTACTTC. It is translated as CASRPPAGGSAYEQYF.

This sequence joins TRBV11-2 and TRBJ2-2; D is perhaps TRBD2 (5 bases). Per germline, CDR1 SGHAT and CDR2 FQNNGV. V shed 6 bases and J shed 0 bases, with 11 bases lying between them. The CDR3 spans 15 residues. The CDR3 sequence is CASRPQLANTGELFF. CDR3 DNA: TGTGCCAGCAGACCCCAACTAGCGAACACCGGGGAGCTGTTTTTT.

This clone was observed once. This chain joins TRBV7-6 and TRBJ2-7; TRBD1 agrees at 9 bases. The V segment lost 5 bases and the J segment 3 bases; nucleotides outside the gene matches: 8. The CDR3 has 15 amino acids. From germline, CDR1 is SGHVS and CDR2 FNYEAQ. The CDR3 sequence: CASSPGTGFYYEQYF. The CDR3, as DNA: TGTGCCAGCAGCCCAGGGACAGGGTTTTACTACGAGCAGTACTTC.

The chain combines TRBV7-9 with TRBJ1-1; D gene ambiguous. The CDR3 loop spans 12 amino acids. Germline V gene lookup returns CDR1 SEHNR and CDR2 FQNEAQ (reference sequence). The V end lost 4 bases, the J end lost 6 bases, and 9 bases lay between the germline ends. The CDR3 nucleotides read TGTGCCAGCAGCTCCTTGGGAGCTGAAGCTTTCTTT. It specifies CASSSLGAEAFF.

This clone showed up many times. The chain recombines TRBV25-1 with TRBJ1-2, with D tentatively TRBD1 (5 bases). Trimming cost V 2 bases and J 8 bases, with 12 bases left between them. The CDR3 has 13 residues. Germline assignment: CDR1 MGHDK and CDR2 SYGVNS. For the CDR3, the DNA is TGTGCCAGCAGTGAAAGACAGTCCGGGGGCTACACCTTC. This gives the protein CASSERQSGGYTF.

The rearrangement uses TRBV18 and TRBJ1-5; the D gene is possibly TRBD1 (6 bases). Germline V CDR1 and CDR2: KGHSH, LQKENI. V was pared by 4 bases and J by 6 bases, with 19 bases between. CDR3 length equals 16 residues. Written as DNA, the CDR3 is TGTGCCAGCTCACAGGGGCTAGGGGGGGCTGGTCAGCCCCAGCATTTT. Amino acids: CASSQGLGGAGQPQHF.

The chain employs TRBV10-2 and TRBJ2-3, with 10 bases lining up with TRBD2. The CDR3 contains 15 residues. CDR1 is WSHSY and CDR2 is SAAADI in the germline V gene. Losses at the gene ends were 8 bases for V and 4 bases for J; bases not matched to a gene: 9. CDR3 region: CASGPLAGVADTQYF. Here the CDR3 DNA reads TGCGCCAGCGGACCGCTAGCGGGGGTCGCAGATACGCAGTATTTT.

The rearrangement joins TRBV7-2 to TRBJ1-3, with 7 bases identical to TRBD1. Trimming cost V 3 bases and J 6 bases; bases outside gene matches: 2. Germline lookup yields CDR1 SGHTA and CDR2 FQGNSA. This CDR3 contains 13 residues. In DNA, the CDR3 is TGTGCCAGCAGCTTCGGGACAGCAAACACCATATATTTT. Its translation is CASSFGTANTIYF.

V usage is TRBV2 and J usage is TRBJ2-2; 8 bases map to TRBD1. Germline values: CDR1 SNHLY, CDR2 FYNNEI. After removal of 6 bases from V and 0 bases from J, the junction contained 6 bases not matched to a gene. The length of the CDR3 is 16 residues. The CDR3 bases are TGTGCCAGCAGCCGGACAGGGAACGCGAACACCGGGGAGCTGTTTTTT. It is translated as CASSRTGNANTGELFF.

The V gene is TRBV7-2, the J gene TRBJ1-1, with D hard to call. The V end was cut by 6 bases, the J end by 0 bases, with 11 bases between. This CDR3 region has 14 residues. Germline assignment: CDR1 SGHTA and CDR2 FQGNSA. This CDR3 reads CASSPRGLNTEAFF. Written as DNA, the CDR3 is TGTGCCAGCAGTCCGAGAGGGCTGAACACTGAAGCTTTCTTT.

The chain links TRBV4-2 to TRBJ2-6; 12 positions agree with TRBD2. Germline V gene data show CDR1 as LGHNA and CDR2 as YNFKEQ. The CDR3 sequence is 20 residues long. J gave up 3 bases and V 1 base, and 10 bases lay outside the gene matches. CDR3 residues: CASSQGSASGGAFGANVLTF. The CDR3 nucleotides read TGTGCCAGCAGCCAAGGCTCGGCTAGCGGGGGGGCGTTTGGGGCCAACGTCCTGACTTTC.

The genes are TRBV29-1 and TRBJ1-2; possible D gene TRBD1, 5 bases. There are 15 residues in the CDR3. CDR1 and CDR2 (germline): SQVTM, ANQGSEA. V lost 4 bases to trimming and J lost 4 bases, with 19 bases between them. CDR3 residues: CSVAQDNQPAYGYTF. The DNA of the CDR3 is TGCAGCGTTGCACAGGACAATCAGCCCGCCTATGGCTACACCTTC.

The chain joins TRBV7-9 to TRBJ1-1, with TRBD1 matching 9 bases. This CDR3 contains 17 residues. Germline V CDR1 and CDR2: SEHNR, FQNEAQ (reference sequence). The J segment lost 1 base and the V segment lost 4 bases, leaving 10 bases of the junction unmatched. Here the CDR3 DNA reads TGTGCCAGCAGCTGGCCGGACCTGGGACAGGGGAACACTGAAGCTTTCTTT. Translation gives CASSWPDLGQGNTEAFF.

The chain has TRBV5-1 and TRBJ2-1, with 8 bases aligning to TRBD1. CDR3 size: 15 residues. Germline assignment: CDR1 SGHRS and CDR2 YFSETQ. After removal of 4 bases from V and 4 bases from J, the junction contained 7 bases not matched to a gene. Written as DNA, the CDR3 is TGCGCCAGCAGCCAAGGACAGGGACTTTACAATGAGCAGTTCTTC. Residues: CASSQGQGLYNEQFF. The complete variable domain, with remaining parts taken from reference TRBV5-1 and TRBJ2-1, reads KAGVTQTPRYLIKTRGQQVTLSCSPISGHRSVSWYQQTPGQGLQFLFEYFSETQRNKGNFPGRFSGRQFSNSRSEMNVSTLELGDSALYLCASSQGQGLYNEQFFGPGTRLTVL.

Here the CDR3 DNA reads TGTGCCAGCAGCGTCCGGGACAGGGCCGATGAGCAGTTCTTC. The encoded protein is CASSVRDRADEQFF. The J gene is TRBJ2-1, the V gene TRBV11-1; 9 bases are a match to TRBD1. The V gene end was trimmed by 5 bases and the J gene end by 8 bases; junction bases not matched to a gene: 7. Germline CDR1 and CDR2: SGHAT and FQDESV (reference sequence). There are 14 residues in the CDR3.

V usage is TRBV28 and J usage is TRBJ2-2; TRBD1 matches at 7 bases. The J segment lost 4 bases and the V segment lost 1 base, leaving 12 bases of the junction unmatched. CDR1 is MDHEN, CDR2 SYDVKM, per germline. This CDR3 is built from 18 residues. The CDR3 DNA is TGTGCCAGCAGTTTATTAAGTCTGAAGACAGGGACCACCGGGGAGCTGTTTTTT. It codes for CASSLLSLKTGTTGELFF.

There are a few counts of this clone. The chain is built from TRBV5-4 and TRBJ1-1; D ambiguous. V dropped 0 bases and J dropped 0 bases, with 6 bases sitting between them. CDR1 and CDR2 (germline): SGHNT, YYREEE (reference sequence). This CDR3 region has 14 residues. Written as DNA, the CDR3 is TGTGCCAGCAGCTTGGGGGCAGTGAACACTGAAGCTTTCTTT. Protein product: CASSLGAVNTEAFF.

In this sample, this clone turned up a few times. The J gene is TRBJ1-2, the V gene TRBV5-1, with 7 bases matching TRBD1. Germline V lookup: CDR1 SGHRS, CDR2 YFSETQ. The CDR3 sequence is 17 residues long. The J segment lost 5 bases and the V segment lost 0 bases, leaving 13 bases of the junction unmatched. CDR3 in DNA: TGCGCCAGCAGCTTGGGCCCCGTGGCCGACAGGGAGTATGGCTACACCTTC. This gives the protein CASSLGPVADREYGYTF.

The V call is TRBV15, the J call TRBJ1-5, with 9 positions matching TRBD1. Germline CDR1 and CDR2: LNHNV and YYDKDF (reference sequence). Losses at the gene ends were 0 bases for V and 3 bases for J; bases not matched to a gene: 3. This CDR3 comprises 16 residues. The DNA of the CDR3 is TGTGCCACCAGCAGAGACGGGACAGGGAACAATCAGCCCCAGCATTTT. Translating it yields CATSRDGTGNNQPQHF. Variable domain in full (rest from reference TRBV15 and TRBJ1-5): DAMVIQNPRYQVTQFGKPVTLSCSQTLNHNVMYWYQQKSSQAPKLLFHYYDKDFNNEADTPDNFQSRRPNTSFCFLDIRSPGLGDTAMYLCATSRDGTGNNQPQHFGDGTRLSIL.

V usage is TRBV7-2 and J usage is TRBJ2-5, with 13 bases aligning to TRBD2. The CDR3 loop spans 16 amino acids. V lost 5 bases to trimming and J lost 4 bases; unmatched junction nucleotides: 7. Germline V gene lookup returns CDR1 SGHTA and CDR2 FQGNSA. The CDR3 sequence is CASSKRWTSGGETQYF. The CDR3 nucleotides are TGTGCCAGCAGCAAAAGGTGGACTAGCGGGGGAGAGACCCAGTACTTC.

This clone appeared a single time. The chain links TRBV5-4 to TRBJ1-2; 8 bases agree with TRBD1. This CDR3 spans 18 amino acids. V lost 4 bases to trimming and J lost 4 bases; unmatched junction nucleotides: 18. In germline, CDR1 is SGHNT, CDR2 YYREEE (reference sequence). Here the CDR3 DNA reads TGTGCCAGCAGCGGGCCGTCTCAGGGGGCGCCTGTTGGCTATGGCTACACCTTC. The encoded protein is CASSGPSQGAPVGYGYTF. Variable domain in full (rest from reference TRBV5-4 and TRBJ1-2): ETGVTQSPTHLIKTRGQQVTLRCSSQSGHNTVSWYQQALGQGPQFIFQYYREEENGRGNFPPRFSGLQFPNYSSELNVNALELDDSALYLCASSGPSQGAPVGYGYTFGSGTRLTVV.